This TCR beta chain was sequenced for a study of blood T cell repertoires in COVID-19. The overall study: The origin of the acute and convalescent COVID-19 samples was the United States, Italy and Spain. The cDNA or gDNA used as material had been derived from T cells, B-cell-depleted T cells, or PBMCs.

This CDR3 is built from 13 residues. Germline CDR1 is DFQATT and CDR2 is SNEGSKA (reference sequence). The V gene lost 3 bases and the J gene lost 1 base, with 7 bases spanning the gap. Original data processing: Estimation of nucleated cell counts was performed using reference gene primer amplification. Libraries were prepared by immunoSEQ multiplex PCR; TCRdb keeps only in-frame clonotypes and omits some of them. V, J and clone size derive from that table, while D and trimming were established from the DNA sequence. Seen here are roughly 240,000 clones, roughly 82% observed once, and the top ten hold about 4.5%.

The rearrangement uses TRBV20-1 and TRBJ2-4; maybe TRBD2 (5 bases). Specimen: peripheral blood. The origin of this receptor is a woman between 65 and 79 years old with acute or convalescent COVID-19. In DNA form, the CDR3 reads TGCAGTGCTAGTCGGGATGCCAAAAACATTCAGTACTTC. Its protein is CSASRDAKNIQYF.